The sequence of this T cell receptor (beta chain) was determined in a study of Graves' ophthalmopathy and Graves' hyperthyroidism (dated by TCRdb to the late 2010s). About the investigation overall: Peripheral blood was collected before any treatment was given, at the time of initial diagnosis. TCR beta repertoire signatures were used to distinguish Graves' ophthalmopathy from Graves' hyperthyroidism and to predict progression to ophthalmopathy. T-cell repertoires of thyroid tissue and blood were compared in several hyperthyroidism patients. To explore V-J signatures distinguishing ophthalmopathy from hyperthyroidism, a discovery set of roughly 98 patients (around 44 ophthalmopathy, over 55 stable hyperthyroidism) was enrolled. An independent validation cohort comprised 18 hyperthyroidism patients and 17 patients who later progressed from hyperthyroidism to ophthalmopathy. After sampling, hyperthyroidism patients received methimazole starting at 30 mg daily, and ophthalmopathy patients received high-dose intravenous methylprednisolone. In total, 135 blood samples were TCR-sequenced: around 42 ophthalmopathy, around 75 hyperthyroidism and about 17 hyperthyroidism-to-ophthalmopathy patients. The 90 or so discovery patients were randomly split 7:3 into training and test sets. Study-wide findings and limitations: Most expanded thyroid clonotypes with a frequency above 0.001 also appeared in blood, which suggests that blood repertoires may reflect the immune response in the thyroid. In cross-validation, the 13-signature model distinguished ophthalmopathy from stable hyperthyroidism with 87.88% sensitivity and about 81% specificity, while in the test set the corresponding values were about 80% and 75%. In validation, the model predicted ophthalmopathy progression with more than 70% sensitivity and roughly 72% specificity; fewer than 15 predicted patients were CT-confirmed with GO in a median of approximately six months. Sample size was not predetermined statistically, and investigators were not blinded to group allocation.

This clonotype occurred many times. Its antigen remains unidentified. Nothing much larger sits one base from this clone, and base qualities are not available. Trimming removed 9 bases from V and 0 bases from J; the gene matches leave 11 bases unexplained. The CDR3 numbers 17 residues from cysteine through phenylalanine. The DNA shown is the 51-base CDR3, in frame from base 1. For repertoire sequencing, TCR beta CDR3 regions were amplified from RNA transcripts. A first-round RT-PCR used HTBI primers with the Qiagen OneStep RT-PCR kit, followed by a second-round multiplex PCR, size selection and purification. Sequencing of the libraries was carried out on an Illumina HiSeq2000 in paired-end mode with 100 bp reads. Processing in the source paper ran as follows. Reads were processed with SOAPnuke, discarding reads with adapters, uncalled bases, mean Phred below 15, or no exact constant-primer or identifier match. COPE v1.2.5 was used to merge the high-quality paired reads. Each unique nucleotide sequence was defined as a clonotype, and clonotypes were aligned to IMGT TRB V, D and J references with MiTCR v1.1. Analysis was restricted to V-J combinations with a frequency above 0.0001, which covered over 98% of repertoires. A TCR clonal expansion and chaos score per V-J combination was defined as the ratio of F50 clonal expansion to chaos observed in the TCRdist matrix. Features were reduced by Welch's t-statistics and random forest to approximately 13 V-J combinations, which fed a naive Bayes classifier. The similarity between thyroid and blood repertoires was quantified using the Morisita-Horn index. TCRdb reworked the public reads: Q25 trimming with fastp, MiXCR clone assembly, productive beta chains retained. Under each unique CDR3 protein, matching rows form one entry showing the most common genes and DNA. The V and J calls and clone size are TCRdb's, not the authors'. Recorded for this sample are some 210,000 distinct CDR3 sequences; 29% of them occurred a single time. The biggest ten clones account for 9.1% of the sample.

Ophthalmopathy patients were characterized by moderately to severely active disease, a Clinical Activity Score of at least 3, a NOSPECS grade of at least 4, and a disease duration under 3 months. Patients were excluded if they had other autoimmune diseases, uncontrolled infections, pregnancy or lactation. Clinical symptoms, serum thyroxine, TRAb, thyroid ultrasound and orbital computed tomography formed the basis of the diagnosis. Using Ficoll-Paque density gradient centrifugation, PBMCs were isolated from roughly 9.2 ml of fresh peripheral blood. Total RNA was extracted with Trizol reagent and quality-checked on an Agilent 2100 Bioanalyzer.

Sequencing was done on a sample of peripheral blood. The chain is made from TRBV12-3 or TRBV12-4 and TRBJ2-6, with TRBD2 identical over 7 junction bases. The TCR comes from a man in his fifties with Graves' ophthalmopathy. Donor details come from another sample of the same person, matched by shared clones. The base sequence is TGTGCCAGTTCATTAATCCGGGGGGTCTCTGGGGCCAACGTCCTGACTTTC. The encoded protein is CASSLIRGVSGANVLTF.